Following are 26 T cell receptor beta chains from one sample sequenced in a study of early T cells in non-severe SARS-CoV-2 infection (dated by TCRdb to 2020 to 2023). To prepare the library, 5' RACE was applied. TCRdb shows the sequencer as NextSeq 500. Using fastp trimming at Q25 and MiXCR clonotype assembly, TCRdb reanalyzed the public sequencing data and kept in-frame beta chains. Duplicate CDR3 protein sequences are folded into a single record with the most common DNA and genes. This sample is represented by about 100,000 distinct CDR3 sequences; 10% to 15% of them were singletons. The ten largest make up 6.2% of the sample. The sample comprised whole blood. The receptors were gathered from an adult who was a healthcare worker with PCR-confirmed SARS-CoV-2 infection or an uninfected control (not recorded which).

This chain uses TRBV4-1 with TRBJ2-1, with TRBD2 as a possible D gene (6 bases). The CDR3 is 15 residues long. Trimming left V 0 bases short and J 3 bases short, with 9 bases between. Germline V gives CDR1 MGHRA, CDR2 YSYEKL. The CDR3 protein is CASSQDPGGYNEQFF. The CDR3 DNA is TGCGCCAGCAGCCAAGACCCCGGGGGCTACAATGAGCAGTTCTTC.

The chain is built from TRBV6-2 or TRBV6-3 and TRBJ2-7; D might be TRBD1 (5 bases). Trimming left V 4 bases short and J 9 bases short, with 10 bases between. Germline V gene data show CDR1 as MNHEY and CDR2 as SVGEGT. The CDR3 spans 11 residues. CDR3 sequence reads: CASSFTGPQYF. CDR3 DNA sequence: TGTGCCAGCAGTTTCACAGGCCCGCAGTACTTC.

The CDR3 coding sequence is TGTGCCAGCTCACCACCACGGGGATTCACTGAAGCTTTCTTT. Its translation: CASSPPRGFTEAFF. The chain is built from TRBV18 and TRBJ1-1; D is unclear. The length of the CDR3 is 14 residues. Germline lookup yields CDR1 KGHSH and CDR2 LQKENI. V was cut by 0 bases and J by 4 bases, with 9 bases left in between.

The table lists this clonotype with many counts. The chain couples TRBV19 to TRBJ2-1; 11 bases map to TRBD2. Germline values: CDR1 LNHDA, CDR2 SQIVND (reference sequence). Germline trimming cut 2 bases from V and 15 bases from J; bases unmatched to any gene: 12. This CDR3 has 15 residues. CDR3 sequence: CASSIRSGRASMPFF. Here the CDR3 DNA reads TGTGCCAGTAGTATACGTAGCGGGAGGGCCTCTATGCCGTTCTTC.

This clonotype occurred a few times. The gene calls are TRBV5-4 and TRBJ2-1; D not resolved. Germline V gives CDR1 SGHNT, CDR2 YYREEE (reference sequence). Trimming pared 0 bases from V and 2 bases from J, leaving 9 bases between. This CDR3 comprises 15 residues. CDR3 sequence (DNA): TGTGCCAGCAGCTTGGCCACCCTCACCTACAATGAGCAGTTCTTC. It translates to CASSLATLTYNEQFF.

This clonotype has a handful of counts. The chain recombines TRBV3-1 with TRBJ2-1; D is undetermined. The CDR3 runs to 12 residues. V was cut by 2 bases and J by 8 bases, with 7 bases left in between. Per the germline V gene, CDR1 is LGHDT and CDR2 is YNNKEL (reference sequence). CDR3 coding DNA: TGTGCCAGCAGCCAAATGCCCGATGAGCAGTTCTTC. The encoded protein is CASSQMPDEQFF.

This clonotype appeared a few times. The rearrangement joins TRBV6-1 to TRBJ2-6; TRBD1 agrees at 7 bases. CDR3 length equals 15 residues. Germline V gene sequence: CDR1 MNHNS, CDR2 SASEGT. Trimming removed 11 bases from V and 1 base from J; junction bases left unmatched: 8. CDR3 protein: CAFGQVGSGANVLTF. In nucleotides, the CDR3 is TGTGCCTTCGGACAGGTCGGATCTGGGGCCAACGTCCTGACTTTC.

The chain carries TRBV7-2 and TRBJ1-4; D uncertain. This CDR3 spans 15 amino acids. The germline V gene has CDR1 SGHTA and CDR2 FQGNSA. The V end lost 1 base, the J end lost 4 bases, and 10 bases lay between the germline ends. The CDR3 bases are TGTGCCAGCAGCTTAGTGGGCAGCAGTAATGAAAAACTGTTTTTT. This codes for CASSLVGSSNEKLFF. Using reference TRBV7-2 and TRBJ1-4 for the parts outside the CDR3, the full variable domain is GAGVSQSPSNKVTEKGKDVELRCDPISGHTALYWYRQSLGQGLEFLIYFQGNSAPDKSGLPSDRFSAERTGGSVSTLTIQRTQQEDSAVYLCASSLVGSSNEKLFFGSGTQLSVL.

J is TRBJ2-5 and V is TRBV28; the D is unclear. The CDR3 spans 12 residues. Trimming stripped 5 bases from V and 1 base from J, with 5 bases between. Germline V gene lookup returns CDR1 MDHEN and CDR2 SYDVKM. The CDR3 nucleotides read TGTGCCAGCAGTGATCTCCAAGAGACCCAGTACTTC. This translates into CASSDLQETQYF. Supplemented by reference TRBV28 and TRBJ2-5, the full variable domain reads DVKVTQSSRYLVKRTGEKVFLECVQDMDHENMFWYRQDPGLGLRLIYFSYDVKMKEKGDIPEGYSVSREKKERFSLILESASTNQTSMYLCASSDLQETQYFGPGTRLLVL.

DNA of the CDR3: TGCGCCAGCAGCCAAGGAGAAGGAAGTGAGCAGTTCTTC. As protein: CASSQGEGSEQFF. The chain employs TRBV4-3 and TRBJ2-1, with no clear D. The CDR3 is 13 amino acids. Germline values: CDR1 LGHNA, CDR2 YSLEER. The V end lost 1 base, the J end lost 9 bases, and 10 bases lay between the germline ends.

The chain is built from TRBV11-2 and TRBJ2-5, with D unclear. Germline V lookup: CDR1 SGHAT, CDR2 FQNNGV. This CDR3 is 13 amino acids long. V was cut by 3 bases and J by 5 bases, with 10 bases left in between. CDR3 sequence (DNA): TGTGCCAGCAGCTTCCTCTCACCGGAGACCCAGTACTTC. This gives the protein CASSFLSPETQYF.

This clonotype was seen more than once but under ten times. The chain recombines TRBV12-3 or TRBV12-4 with TRBJ2-2, with D uncertain. The length of the CDR3 is 15 residues. V was clipped by 3 bases and J by 0 bases, with 8 bases between them. The CDR3 coding sequence is TGTGCCAGCAGTTTTAGAAGATCGAACACCGGGGAGCTGTTTTTT. Residues: CASSFRRSNTGELFF.

This clonotype was detected ten times or more. In DNA, the CDR3 is TGCGCCAGCAGCCTTCCCTACACCGGACTAGCGGTCAACAATGAGCAGTTCTTC. The encoded protein is CASSLPYTGLAVNNEQFF. This chain links TRBV4-1 with TRBJ2-1; 10 bases line up with TRBD2. V shed 4 bases, J shed 5 bases, and the junction held 14 bases outside the gene matches. The CDR3 covers 18 residues. Germline V gene data show CDR1 as MGHRA and CDR2 as YSYEKL.

The chain employs TRBV9 and TRBJ1-2; no definite D call. Germline V lookup: CDR1 SGDLS, CDR2 YYNGEE. The CDR3 contains 13 residues. The germline V and J ends were trimmed by 4 bases and 6 bases, with 13 bases remaining between them. In DNA form, the CDR3 reads TGTGCCAGCAGCCCCCCCTCCATCAATGGCTACACCTTC. Protein sequence: CASSPPSINGYTF.

The chain links TRBV10-3 to TRBJ2-2, with D possibly TRBD1 on 7 matching bases. Trimming removed 6 bases from V and 4 bases from J, with 12 bases in between. CDR3 length equals 14 residues. Germline V lookup: CDR1 ENHRY, CDR2 SYGVKD. The CDR3 sequence: CAISGGGPTGELFF. CDR3 bases: TGTGCCATCAGCGGAGGGGGCCCCACCGGGGAGCTGTTTTTT.

V is TRBV29-1 and J is TRBJ2-3; 14 nucleotides align to TRBD2. The junction had 7 bases not matched to a gene; V was cut back by 4 bases and J by 4 bases. The CDR3 has 16 residues. Germline CDR1 is SQVTM and CDR2 is ANQGSEA. CDR3 sequence reads: CSVAGTSGSYPDTQYF. The CDR3 bases are TGCAGCGTTGCCGGGACTAGCGGGAGTTACCCAGATACGCAGTATTTT.

This clonotype was counted a few times. The genes are TRBV9 and TRBJ1-2; D remains ambiguous. The germline V gene has CDR1 SGDLS and CDR2 YYNGEE. The CDR3 has 13 residues. Trimming stripped 8 bases from V and 5 bases from J, with 16 bases between. The CDR3, as DNA: TGTGCCAGTGGGAGCTCCCTTGGATATGGCTACACCTTC. Amino acid sequence: CASGSSLGYGYTF.

This clonotype was seen only a few times. The rearrangement uses TRBV12-3 or TRBV12-4 and TRBJ2-3; 8 nucleotides align to TRBD2. The V gene end was trimmed by 6 bases and the J gene end by 4 bases; junction bases not matched to a gene: 15. CDR3 length equals 17 residues. In nucleotides, the CDR3 is TGTGCCAGCAGGACGACTTGGGGAGCGGGAGACGCAGATACGCAGTATTTT. Translating it yields CASRTTWGAGDADTQYF.

For this clonotype: An end of the junction differs from the germline gene, which may be a read error. The V gene is TRBV27, the J gene TRBJ1-1; 7 bases agree with TRBD1. The germline CDR1 and CDR2 sequences are MNHEY and SMNVEV (reference sequence). This CDR3 has 15 residues. The CDR3 DNA follows: TGTGCCAGCAGTTTGTCGTCAGGGGGATTCACTGTAGCTTTCTTT. It translates to CASSLSSGGFTVAFF.

There are many counts of this clonotype. The V call is TRBV9, the J call TRBJ2-7; 13 positions agree with TRBD2. Germline trimming cut 3 bases from V and 5 bases from J; bases unmatched to any gene: 5. The CDR3 spans 15 residues. Looked up from germline, CDR1 is SGDLS and CDR2 is YYNGEE. This CDR3 reads CASSGTSGSFDEQYF. CDR3 coding DNA: TGTGCCAGCAGCGGGACTAGCGGGAGCTTCGACGAGCAGTACTTC.

This clonotype is deemed medium-sized. The J gene is TRBJ1-5, the V gene TRBV6-5, with D possibly being TRBD1 (5 bases). In germline, CDR1 is MNHEY, CDR2 SVGAGI. This CDR3 contains 15 residues. V lost 5 bases and J 2 bases, leaving 13 bases between the germline ends. CDR3 DNA sequence: TGTGCCAGCAGTCAGCGGCGAGGGGGCAATCAGCCCCAGCATTTT. Amino acids: CASSQRRGGNQPQHF.

In its sample, this clonotype was seen a few times. The chain recombines TRBV5-1 with TRBJ2-1, with TRBD2 matching over 13 bases. CDR3 length equals 16 residues. Germline V gene sequence: CDR1 SGHRS, CDR2 YFSETQ. The V segment lost 4 bases and the J segment 8 bases; nucleotides outside the gene matches: 9. The CDR3 loop is CASSQLAGGPLYEQFF. CDR3 bases: TGCGCCAGCAGCCAACTAGCGGGAGGGCCACTCTATGAGCAGTTCTTC.

This clonotype was picked up many times. V is TRBV6-1 and J is TRBJ1-4, with 10 positions matching TRBD1. Germline V gives CDR1 MNHNS, CDR2 SASEGT. J was trimmed by 5 bases and V by 6 bases; bases with no gene match: 9. The CDR3 runs 16 residues. CDR3 coding DNA: TGTGCCAGCAGAGTACCTCCGGGACAGGGGAATGAAAAACTGTTTTTT. Its translation is CASRVPPGQGNEKLFF.

V gene TRBV7-8 combines with J gene TRBJ2-7, with TRBD2 matching 13 bases. The J segment lost 2 bases and the V segment lost 3 bases, leaving 7 bases of the junction unmatched. The CDR3 spans 17 residues. Germline CDR1 reads SGHVS; CDR2 reads FQNEAQ. The CDR3 nucleotides are TGTGCCAGCAGCTTGAACCCGGGACTAGCGGGAACCTACGAGCAGTACTTC. This codes for CASSLNPGLAGTYEQYF. Looking up the rest from reference TRBV7-8 and TRBJ2-7 gives the full variable domain: GAGVSQSPRYKVAKRGQDVALRCDPISGHVSLFWYQQALGQGPEFLTYFQNEAQLDKSGLPSDRFFAERPEGSVSTLKIQRTQQEDSAVYLCASSLNPGLAGTYEQYFGPGTRLTVT.

The rearrangement joins TRBV7-2 to TRBJ2-5; 10 nucleotides match TRBD2. The CDR3 length is 16 residues. Germline V gene lookup returns CDR1 SGHTA and CDR2 FQGNSA. J was trimmed by 7 bases and V by 1 base; bases with no gene match: 9. The CDR3 is CASSLDRLAGALTQYF. The CDR3 DNA sequence: TGTGCCAGCAGCTTAGACCGACTAGCGGGTGCGCTGACCCAGTACTTC.

The chain couples TRBV10-3 to TRBJ2-7, with a weak D call TRBD2 (5 bases). The CDR3 spans 15 residues. The ends were cut back, 3 bases at V and 4 bases at J, with 16 bases in the middle. CDR1 and CDR2 (germline): ENHRY, SYGVKD. The CDR3 DNA sequence: TGTGCCATCAGTGATATGAGCTTGTGGACTTACGAGCAGTACTTC. It encodes CAISDMSLWTYEQYF.